This T cell receptor beta chain was sequenced in a study of T cell repertoires in cytomegalovirus infection (dated by TCRdb to between 2018 and 2021). Context from the whole study: Recently identified HLA-C-restricted CMV epitopes, whose presentation resists viral immunomodulation, were targeted by peptide stimulations together with well-studied HLA-B-restricted epitopes. Because public TCR beta signatures pointed to carriage of CMV infection together with the matching HLA type, the HLA type of each donor mattered for the analysis. Points the paper makes about the study in general: The ex vivo response was dominated by HLA-C-restricted CMV-specific TCR beta clonotypes, which also provided the single most frequent clonotype in two of eight donors. In both this cohort and an independent roughly 350-donor cohort, the cumulative frequency of public TCR beta family members distinguished carriers of CMV infection plus the relevant HLA type.

Its CDR3 holds 16 amino acids, cysteine through phenylalanine. Only the CDR3 DNA is retained, 48 bases long and in frame from the first base. In the germline V gene, CDR1 corresponds to SGHVS and CDR2 to FQNEAQ. A distance of 17 bases separates the germline ends of V and J, which lose 5 bases and 2 bases respectively. Many counts were recorded for this clonotype. Its antigen is currently not known. No base quality values were provided; no much bigger clone lies one nucleotide off. The instrument was an Illumina HiSeq 1500. TCRdb reworked the public reads: Q25 trimming with fastp, MiXCR clone assembly, productive beta chains retained. Entries are consolidated by CDR3 protein sequence, retaining the most common genes and DNA. The sample yields some 350,000 distinct CDR3 sequences; 25% to 35% were counted once. Together, the top ten hold around 18% of the sample. The treatment or condition label corresponds to: in vitro stimulation with specific CMV peptide epitopes to enrich CMV-specific T cells.

This sequence uses TRBV7-8 and TRBJ2-3; perhaps TRBD2 is the D gene, with 7 bases matching. Source: cultured PBMCs, taken from culture after CMV antigen stimulation. The TCR sequence derives from a human donor in good health (CMV status not recorded). Some clones in this sample may be carry-over from other donors' samples. This receptor has the CDR3 CASSPRGGGNTDTQYF. The base sequence is TGTGCCAGCAGCCCTAGGGGGGGCGGGAACACAGATACGCAGTATTTT.